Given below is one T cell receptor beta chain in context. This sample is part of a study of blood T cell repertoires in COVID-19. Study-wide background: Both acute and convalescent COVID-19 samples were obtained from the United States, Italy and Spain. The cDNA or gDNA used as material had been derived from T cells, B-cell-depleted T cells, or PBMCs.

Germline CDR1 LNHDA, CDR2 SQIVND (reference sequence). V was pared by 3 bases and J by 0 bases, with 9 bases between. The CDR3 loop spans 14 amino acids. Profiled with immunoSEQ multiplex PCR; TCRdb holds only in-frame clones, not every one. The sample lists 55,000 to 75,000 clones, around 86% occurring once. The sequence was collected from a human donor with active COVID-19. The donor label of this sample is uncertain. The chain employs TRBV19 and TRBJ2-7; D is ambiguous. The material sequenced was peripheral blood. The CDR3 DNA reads TGTGCCAGTAGTATTGAGGATCTCTCCTACGAGCAGTACTTC. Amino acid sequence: CASSIEDLSYEQYF.